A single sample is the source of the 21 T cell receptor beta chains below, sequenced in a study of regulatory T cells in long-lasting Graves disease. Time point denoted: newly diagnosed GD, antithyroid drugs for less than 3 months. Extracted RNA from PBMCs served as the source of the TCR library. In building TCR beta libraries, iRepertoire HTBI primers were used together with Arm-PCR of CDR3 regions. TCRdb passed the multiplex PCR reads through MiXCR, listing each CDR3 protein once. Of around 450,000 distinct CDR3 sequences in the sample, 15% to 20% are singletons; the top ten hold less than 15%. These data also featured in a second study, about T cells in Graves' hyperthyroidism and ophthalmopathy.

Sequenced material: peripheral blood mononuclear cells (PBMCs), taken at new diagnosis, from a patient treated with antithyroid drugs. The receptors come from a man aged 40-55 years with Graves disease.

The DNA for the CDR3 is TGCGCCAGCAGCCCCTCAATGGCAGATACGCAGTATTTT. Translated: CASSPSMADTQYF. The rearrangement joins TRBV5-1 to TRBJ2-3, with D unresolved. V was cut by 4 bases and J by 4 bases, with 10 bases left in between. The CDR3 loop spans 13 amino acids. CDR1 is SGHRS, CDR2 YFSETQ, per germline.

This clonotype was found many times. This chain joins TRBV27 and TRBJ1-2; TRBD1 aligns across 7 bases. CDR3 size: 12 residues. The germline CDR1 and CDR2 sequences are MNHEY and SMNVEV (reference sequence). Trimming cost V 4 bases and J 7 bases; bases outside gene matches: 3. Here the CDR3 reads CASSSQGFGYTF. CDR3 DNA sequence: TGTGCCAGCAGTTCACAGGGGTTTGGCTACACCTTC.

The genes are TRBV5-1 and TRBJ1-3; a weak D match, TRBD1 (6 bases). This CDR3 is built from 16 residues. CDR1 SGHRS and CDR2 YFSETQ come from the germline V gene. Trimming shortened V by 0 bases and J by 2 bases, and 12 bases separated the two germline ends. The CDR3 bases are TGCGCCAGCAGCTTGGCTGGGGGCGCAACTGGAAACACCATATATTTT. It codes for CASSLAGGATGNTIYF. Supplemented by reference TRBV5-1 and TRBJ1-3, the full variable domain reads KAGVTQTPRYLIKTRGQQVTLSCSPISGHRSVSWYQQTPGQGLQFLFEYFSETQRNKGNFPGRFSGRQFSNSRSEMNVSTLELGDSALYLCASSLAGGATGNTIYFGEGSWLTVV.

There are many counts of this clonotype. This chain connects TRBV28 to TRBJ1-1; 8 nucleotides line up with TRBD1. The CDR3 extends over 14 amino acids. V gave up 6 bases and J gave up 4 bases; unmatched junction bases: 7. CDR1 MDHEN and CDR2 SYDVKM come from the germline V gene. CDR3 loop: CASRDRVSSTEAFF. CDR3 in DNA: TGTGCCAGCAGGGACAGGGTATCTAGCACTGAAGCTTTCTTT.

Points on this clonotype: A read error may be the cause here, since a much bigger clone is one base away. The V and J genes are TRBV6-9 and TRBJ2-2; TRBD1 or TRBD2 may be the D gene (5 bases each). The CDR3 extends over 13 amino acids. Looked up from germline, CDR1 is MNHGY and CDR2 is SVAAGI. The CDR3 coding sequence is TGTGCCAGCAGTTACTCAGGGACCGAGGAGCTGTTTTTT. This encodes CASSYSGTEELFF.

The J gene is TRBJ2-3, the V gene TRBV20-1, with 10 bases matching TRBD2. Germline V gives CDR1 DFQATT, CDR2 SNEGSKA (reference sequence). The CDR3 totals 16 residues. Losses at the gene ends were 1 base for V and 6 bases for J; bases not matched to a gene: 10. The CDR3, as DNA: TGCAGTGCTAGAGCCGGAAGCGGGAGGGCCTCGGATACGCAGTATTTT. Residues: CSARAGSGRASDTQYF.

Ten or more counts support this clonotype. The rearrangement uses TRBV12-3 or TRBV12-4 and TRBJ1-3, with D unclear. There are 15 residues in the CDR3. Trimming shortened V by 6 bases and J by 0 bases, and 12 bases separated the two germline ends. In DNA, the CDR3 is TGTGCCAGCAGCCCTCGGGTCCGCTCTGGAAACACCATATATTTT. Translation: CASSPRVRSGNTIYF.

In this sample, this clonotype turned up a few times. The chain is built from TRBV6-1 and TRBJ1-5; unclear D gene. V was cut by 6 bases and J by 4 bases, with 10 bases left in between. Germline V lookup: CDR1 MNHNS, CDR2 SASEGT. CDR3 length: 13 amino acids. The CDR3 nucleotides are TGTGCCAGCAGAGCTAGGGAGAATCAGCCCCAGCATTTT. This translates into CASRARENQPQHF.

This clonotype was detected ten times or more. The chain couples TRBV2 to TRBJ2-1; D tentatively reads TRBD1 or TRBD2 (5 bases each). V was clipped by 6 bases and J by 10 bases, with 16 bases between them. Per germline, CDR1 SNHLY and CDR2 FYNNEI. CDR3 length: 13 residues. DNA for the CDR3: TGTGCCAGCAGCCCCACGGAGTGGGACGAGCAGTTCTTC. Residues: CASSPTEWDEQFF. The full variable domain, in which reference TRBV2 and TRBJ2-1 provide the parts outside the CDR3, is EPEVTQTPSHQVTQMGQEVILRCVPISNHLYFYWYRQILGQKVEFLVSFYNNEISEKSEIFDDQFSVERPDGSNFTLKIRSTKLEDSAMYFCASSPTEWDEQFFGPGTRLTVL.

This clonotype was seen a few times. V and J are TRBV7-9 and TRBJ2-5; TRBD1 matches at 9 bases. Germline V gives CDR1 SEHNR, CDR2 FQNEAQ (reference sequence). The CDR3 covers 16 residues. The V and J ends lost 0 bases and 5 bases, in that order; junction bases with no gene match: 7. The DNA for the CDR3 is TGTGCCAGCAGCTTAGCGATAACAGGGGGCCCGGAGACCCAGTACTTC. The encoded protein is CASSLAITGGPETQYF.

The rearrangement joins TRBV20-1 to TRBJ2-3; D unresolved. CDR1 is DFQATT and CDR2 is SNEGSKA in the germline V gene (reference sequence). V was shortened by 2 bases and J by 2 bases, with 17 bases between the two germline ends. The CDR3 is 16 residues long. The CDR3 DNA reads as TGCAGTGCTAGACCAGCCCTATTGACTCACACAGATACGCAGTATTTT. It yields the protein CSARPALLTHTDTQYF.

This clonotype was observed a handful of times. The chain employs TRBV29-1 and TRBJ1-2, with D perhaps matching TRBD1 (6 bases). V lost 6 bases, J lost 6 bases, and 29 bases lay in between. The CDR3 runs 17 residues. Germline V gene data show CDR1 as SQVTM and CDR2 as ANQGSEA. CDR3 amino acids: CSVRKRSPHRELDGYTF. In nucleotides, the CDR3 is TGCAGCGTACGAAAAAGGTCCCCCCACAGGGAGTTGGATGGCTACACCTTC.

The CDR3 here is CASSLMGDSGANVLTF. Here the CDR3 DNA reads TGTGCCAGCTCGCTAATGGGGGACTCTGGGGCCAACGTCCTGACTTTC. The rearrangement joins TRBV18 to TRBJ2-6, with D perhaps TRBD1 or TRBD2 (5 bases each). The CDR3 runs to 16 residues. CDR1 and CDR2 from the germline V gene are KGHSH and LQKENI. V was shortened by 6 bases and J by 0 bases, with 12 bases between the two germline ends.

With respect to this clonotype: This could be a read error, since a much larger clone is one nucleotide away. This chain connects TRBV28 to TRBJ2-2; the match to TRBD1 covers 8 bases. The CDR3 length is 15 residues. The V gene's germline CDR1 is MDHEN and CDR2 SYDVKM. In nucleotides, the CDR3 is TGTGCCAGCATTATAAACAGGGGGTCCACCGGGGGGCTGTTTTTT. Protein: CASIINRGSTGGLFF.

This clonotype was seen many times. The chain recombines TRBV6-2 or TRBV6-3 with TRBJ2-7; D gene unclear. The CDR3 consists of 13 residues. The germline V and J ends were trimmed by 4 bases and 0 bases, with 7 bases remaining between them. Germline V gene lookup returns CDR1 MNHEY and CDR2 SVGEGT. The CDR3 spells CASSSHISYEQYF. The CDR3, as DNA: TGTGCCAGCAGTTCCCACATCTCCTACGAGCAGTACTTC.

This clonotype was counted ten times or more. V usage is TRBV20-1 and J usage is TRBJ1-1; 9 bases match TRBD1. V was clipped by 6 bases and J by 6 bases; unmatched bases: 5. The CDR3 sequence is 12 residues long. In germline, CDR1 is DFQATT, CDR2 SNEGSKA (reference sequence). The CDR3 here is CSARQGVAEAFF. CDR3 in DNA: TGCAGTGCCAGACAGGGGGTCGCTGAAGCTTTCTTT.

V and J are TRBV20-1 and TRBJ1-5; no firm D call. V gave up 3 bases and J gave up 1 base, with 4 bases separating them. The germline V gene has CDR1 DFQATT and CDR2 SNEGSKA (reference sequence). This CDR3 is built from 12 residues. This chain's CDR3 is CSASQSNQPQHF. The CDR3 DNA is TGCAGTGCTAGCCAGAGCAATCAGCCCCAGCATTTT.

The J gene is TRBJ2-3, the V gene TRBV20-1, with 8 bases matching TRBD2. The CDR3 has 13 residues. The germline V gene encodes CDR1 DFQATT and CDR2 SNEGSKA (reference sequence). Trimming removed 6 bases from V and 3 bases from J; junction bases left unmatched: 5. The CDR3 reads CSAVSGRTDTQYF. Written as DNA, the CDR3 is TGCAGTGCGGTGAGCGGGAGAACAGATACGCAGTATTTT.

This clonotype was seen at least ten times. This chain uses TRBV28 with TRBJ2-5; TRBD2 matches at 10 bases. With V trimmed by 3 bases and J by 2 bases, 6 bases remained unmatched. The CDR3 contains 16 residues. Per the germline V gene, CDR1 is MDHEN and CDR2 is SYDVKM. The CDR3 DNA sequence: TGTGCCAGCAGTTTCGGACTACTAGCGGGACAAGAGACCCAGTACTTC. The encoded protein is CASSFGLLAGQETQYF.

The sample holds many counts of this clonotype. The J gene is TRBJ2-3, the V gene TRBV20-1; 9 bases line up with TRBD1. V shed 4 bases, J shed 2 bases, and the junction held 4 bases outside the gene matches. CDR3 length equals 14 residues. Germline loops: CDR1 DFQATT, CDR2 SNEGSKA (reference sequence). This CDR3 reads CSATRTGATDTQYF. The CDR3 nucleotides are TGCAGTGCTACCCGGACAGGGGCCACAGATACGCAGTATTTT.

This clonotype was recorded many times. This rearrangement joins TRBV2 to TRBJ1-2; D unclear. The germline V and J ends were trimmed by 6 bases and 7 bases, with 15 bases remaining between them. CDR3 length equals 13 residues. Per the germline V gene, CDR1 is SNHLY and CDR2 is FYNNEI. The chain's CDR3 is CASRDYSSRGYTF. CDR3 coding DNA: TGTGCCAGCAGAGACTACAGCTCCCGTGGCTACACCTTC.